The 3 T cell receptor beta chains below were found in one sample sequenced in a study of T cell repertoires in cytomegalovirus infection. TCRdb analysed the reads with MiXCR anew, one entry per CDR3 protein. The sample lists about 130,000 distinct CDR3 sequences; around 30% were seen once. These receptors have no known antigen. The source material was CD8+ T cells from cultured PBMCs, sampled from culture after CMV antigen stimulation. All receptors derive from a human donor in good health (CMV status not recorded). Some clones in this sample may be carry-over from other donors' samples.

This clonotype was seen only a few times. The V and J genes are TRBV12-3 or TRBV12-4 and TRBJ1-5; D remains unclear. The ends were cut back, 6 bases at V and 0 bases at J, with 12 bases in the middle. This CDR3 region has 15 residues. CDR3 nucleotide sequence: TGTGCCAGCAGCTACCGCGGGGATAGCAATCAGCCCCAGCATTTT. Protein: CASSYRGDSNQPQHF.

This chain links TRBV9 with TRBJ2-1; 10 nucleotides agree with TRBD2. J was trimmed by 12 bases and V by 0 bases; bases with no gene match: 12. The germline gives CDR1 SGDLS, CDR2 YYNGEE. The CDR3 has 16 amino acids. The CDR3 here is CASSVDLTAGGPGQFF. In nucleotides, the CDR3 is TGTGCCAGCAGCGTAGACCTGACAGCGGGGGGGCCAGGGCAGTTCTTC.

V is TRBV12-3 or TRBV12-4 and J is TRBJ1-1; D gene ambiguous. Trimming pared 6 bases from V and 0 bases from J, leaving 8 bases between. The CDR3 is made up of 13 amino acids. Here the CDR3 reads CASRMGLNTEAFF. CDR3 bases: TGTGCCAGCAGGATGGGATTGAACACTGAAGCTTTCTTT.